Shown below are 10 T cell receptor beta chains from a single sample sequenced in a study of cytomegalovirus exposure and HLA in healthy donors. Primers included in the PCR were 60 Vbeta and 13 Jbeta primers. TCRdb's table, derived via immunoSEQ multiplex PCR, lists solely in-frame clones and lacks some. This table has 150,000 to 200,000 clones, more than 75% appearing once. The sequenced material came from PBMCs. Receptors originate from a man between 40 and 49 years old in good health and CMV-seronegative.

V is TRBV5-4 and J is TRBJ2-3, with 11 bases aligning to TRBD2. Germline V gives CDR1 SGHNT, CDR2 YYREEE (reference sequence). J was trimmed by 8 bases and V by 0 bases; bases with no gene match: 8. The CDR3 is 16 amino acids. CDR3 region: CASSLAELAGVATQYF. CDR3 DNA sequence: TGTGCCAGCAGCTTGGCCGAACTAGCGGGAGTGGCTACGCAGTATTTT.

The V gene is TRBV29-1, the J gene TRBJ2-3; 7 bases map to TRBD2. Germline loops: CDR1 SQVTM, CDR2 ANQGSEA. After removal of 5 bases from V and 1 base from J, the junction contained 6 bases not matched to a gene. The CDR3 length is 14 residues. The CDR3 reads CSVREGYGTDTQYF. In DNA form, the CDR3 reads TGCAGCGTTAGGGAGGGGTATGGCACAGATACGCAGTATTTT.

V is TRBV11-1 and J is TRBJ2-2; 8 positions agree with TRBD2. This CDR3 is 16 amino acids long. The germline gives CDR1 SGHAT, CDR2 FQDESV (reference sequence). The junction had 11 bases not matched to a gene; V was cut back by 5 bases and J by 6 bases. CDR3 in DNA: TGTGCCAGCAGCCCTCGGACTAGCTCCGAGGCCGGGGAGCTGTTTTTT. Its protein is CASSPRTSSEAGELFF.

The chain links TRBV2 to TRBJ2-1; 10 bases match TRBD2. The CDR3 is 15 amino acids. The V and J ends lost 6 bases and 7 bases, in that order; junction bases with no gene match: 9. Germline V CDR1 and CDR2: SNHLY, FYNNEI. The CDR3 reads CASRNFLAGANEQFF. The CDR3 DNA is TGTGCCAGCAGAAATTTTCTAGCGGGGGCGAATGAGCAGTTCTTC.

V is TRBV28 and J is TRBJ1-2, with a tentative D call TRBD1 (5 bases). Trimming left V 3 bases short and J 4 bases short, with 15 bases between. Germline-derived CDR1 and CDR2 are MDHEN and SYDVKM. The CDR3 spans 15 residues. In DNA form, the CDR3 reads TGTGCCAGCAGTTTCCCCAAACAGGTTACCTATGGCTACACCTTC. Its translation is CASSFPKQVTYGYTF.

CDR3 loop: CASSFTRGNEKLFF. CDR3 nucleotide sequence: TGCGCCAGCAGCTTCACCAGGGGTAATGAAAAACTGTTTTTT. The chain joins TRBV5-1 to TRBJ1-4; D might be TRBD1 (6 bases). The CDR3 extends over 14 amino acids. V lost 2 bases, J lost 4 bases, and 9 bases lay in between. CDR1 and CDR2 (germline): SGHRS, YFSETQ. The full variable domain, in which reference TRBV5-1 and TRBJ1-4 provide the parts outside the CDR3, is KAGVTQTPRYLIKTRGQQVTLSCSPISGHRSVSWYQQTPGQGLQFLFEYFSETQRNKGNFPGRFSGRQFSNSRSEMNVSTLELGDSALYLCASSFTRGNEKLFFGSGTQLSVL.

This chain links TRBV6-1 with TRBJ1-4, with D possibly being TRBD1 (5 bases). The CDR3 is 14 amino acids. Trimming removed 6 bases from V and 2 bases from J, with 10 bases in between. The germline gives CDR1 MNHNS, CDR2 SASEGT. The CDR3 is CASRRQFTNEKLFF. Here the CDR3 DNA reads TGTGCCAGCAGAAGACAGTTTACTAATGAAAAACTGTTTTTT.

The rearrangement joins TRBV9 to TRBJ1-1, with TRBD1 as a possible D gene (6 bases). The germline gives CDR1 SGDLS, CDR2 YYNGEE. V was pared by 5 bases and J by 4 bases, with 15 bases between. There are 14 residues in the CDR3. The CDR3 loop reads CASSRNAGVTEAFF. The CDR3, as DNA: TGTGCCAGCAGTCGAAACGCAGGGGTCACTGAAGCTTTCTTT.

The chain recombines TRBV7-6 with TRBJ2-1; 12 bases fit TRBD2. The V and J ends lost 4 bases and 10 bases, in that order; junction bases with no gene match: 8. Germline values: CDR1 SGHVS, CDR2 FNYEAQ. The CDR3 length is 15 residues. CDR3 protein: CASSSLAGGSKEQFF. The CDR3 bases are TGTGCCAGCAGCTCACTAGCGGGAGGTTCGAAAGAGCAGTTCTTC.

The chain is built from TRBV28 and TRBJ1-2; TRBD1 is a possible D gene (6 bases). The V and J ends lost 10 bases and 3 bases respectively, with 18 bases between them. Germline loops: CDR1 MDHEN, CDR2 SYDVKM. This CDR3 region has 14 residues. CDR3 residues: CATHTQGIYYGYTF. CDR3 nucleotides: TGTGCCACACATACGCAGGGGATCTACTATGGCTACACCTTC.